Ten or more counts support the clone carrying this T cell receptor (beta chain). Its antigen is as yet unknown. Stored at -80 C, 2 million PBMCs were the source of the unsorted libraries. The sample originates from a study of neurological immune-mediated disorders. Study-wide background: 31 of 34 multiple sclerosis patients had relapsing-remitting disease; 3 had secondary progressive. Study-level points and caveats: When grouped phylogenetically, the repertoires of 18 of the 34 multiple sclerosis patients fell together in one related-CDR3 cluster, which is a possible signature.

TCRdb analysed the 5' RACE reads with MiXCR anew, one entry per CDR3 protein. The sample contains about 74,000 distinct CDR3 sequences, 4% to 6% of which appear only once. The CDR3 consists of 15 residues. Trimming took 1 base from V and 2 from J, leaving 12 bases between them. Germline V gene data show CDR1 as DFQATT and CDR2 as SNEGSKA (reference sequence). Sample: PBMCs. The clonotype comes from a man aged 18-30 years with multiple sclerosis. The V call is TRBV20-1, the J call TRBJ1-5, with D uncertain. CDR3 region: CSARVRALGNQPQHF. The CDR3 DNA reads as TGCAGTGCTAGAGTTCGGGCACTCGGCAATCAGCCCCAGCATTTT.